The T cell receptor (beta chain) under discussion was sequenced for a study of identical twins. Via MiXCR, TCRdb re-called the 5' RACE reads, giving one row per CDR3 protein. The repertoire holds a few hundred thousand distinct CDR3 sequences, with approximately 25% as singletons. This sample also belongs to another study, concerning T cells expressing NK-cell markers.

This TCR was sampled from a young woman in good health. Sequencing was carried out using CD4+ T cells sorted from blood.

CDR3 loop: CASSQPGTYRRTGELFF. The CDR3 DNA is TGTGCCAGCAGCCAGCCCGGGACATATCGCCGCACCGGGGAGCTGTTTTTT. The V call is TRBV3-1, the J call TRBJ2-2, with D tentatively TRBD1 (6 bases). The CDR3 runs to 17 residues. Germline CDR1 LGHDT, CDR2 YNNKEL (reference sequence). The V gene lost 3 bases and the J gene lost 4 bases, with 18 bases spanning the gap. The full variable domain, completed using reference TRBV3-1 and TRBJ2-2, is DTAVSQTPKYLVTQMGNDKSIKCEQNLGHDTMYWYKQDSKKFLKIMFSYNNKELIINETVPNRFSPKSPDKAHLNLHINSLELGDSAVYFCASSQPGTYRRTGELFFGEGSRLTVL.